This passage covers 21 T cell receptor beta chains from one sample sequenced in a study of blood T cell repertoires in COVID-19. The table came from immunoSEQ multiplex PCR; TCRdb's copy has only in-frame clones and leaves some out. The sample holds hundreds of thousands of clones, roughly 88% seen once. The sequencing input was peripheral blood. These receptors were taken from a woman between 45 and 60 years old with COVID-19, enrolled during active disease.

In DNA form, the CDR3 reads TGTGCCAGCAGCCCCCTGGGGCCAGAGACCCAGTACTTC. Translating gives CASSPLGPETQYF. The rearrangement joins TRBV7-9 to TRBJ2-5, with D maybe TRBD1 (5 bases). Germline loops: CDR1 SEHNR, CDR2 FQNEAQ (reference sequence). The CDR3 runs 13 residues. Trimming took off 5 bases at V and 4 bases at J, with 11 bases between the two ends.

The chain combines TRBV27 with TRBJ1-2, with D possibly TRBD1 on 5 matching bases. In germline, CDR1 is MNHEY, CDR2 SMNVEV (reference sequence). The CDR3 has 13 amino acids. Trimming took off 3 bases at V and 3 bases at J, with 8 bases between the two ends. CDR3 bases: TGTGCCAGCAGTTTGAAACAGGACTATGGCTACACCTTC. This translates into CASSLKQDYGYTF.

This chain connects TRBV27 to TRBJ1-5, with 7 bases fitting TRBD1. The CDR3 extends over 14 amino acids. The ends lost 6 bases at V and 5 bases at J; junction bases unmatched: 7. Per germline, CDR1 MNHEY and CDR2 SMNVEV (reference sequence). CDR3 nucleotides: TGTGCCAGCAGCAGGGGGAGAGGGGATCAGCCCCAGCATTTT. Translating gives CASSRGRGDQPQHF.

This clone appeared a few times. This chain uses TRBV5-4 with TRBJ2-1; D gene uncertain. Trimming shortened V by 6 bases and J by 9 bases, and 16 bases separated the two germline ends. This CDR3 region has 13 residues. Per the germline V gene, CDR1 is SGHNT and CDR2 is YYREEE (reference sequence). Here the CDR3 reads CASNAGFSGEQFF. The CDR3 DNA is TGTGCCAGCAACGCAGGCTTTAGTGGTGAGCAGTTCTTC.

In DNA, the CDR3 is TGTGCCAGCAGCTTAGATTCCGCGAACACCGGGGAGCTGTTTTTT. Its protein product is CASSLDSANTGELFF. The chain recombines TRBV11-2 with TRBJ2-2; D is undetermined. Trimming pared 0 bases from V and 0 bases from J, leaving 5 bases between. The CDR3 spans 15 residues. Germline V lookup: CDR1 SGHAT, CDR2 FQNNGV.

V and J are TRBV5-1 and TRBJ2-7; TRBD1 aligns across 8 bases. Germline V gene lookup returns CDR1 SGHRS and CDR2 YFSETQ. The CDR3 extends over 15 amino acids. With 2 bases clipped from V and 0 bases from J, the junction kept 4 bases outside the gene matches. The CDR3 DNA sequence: TGCGCCAGCAGCTTCGGACAGGGAAGCTCCTACGAGCAGTACTTC. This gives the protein CASSFGQGSSYEQYF.

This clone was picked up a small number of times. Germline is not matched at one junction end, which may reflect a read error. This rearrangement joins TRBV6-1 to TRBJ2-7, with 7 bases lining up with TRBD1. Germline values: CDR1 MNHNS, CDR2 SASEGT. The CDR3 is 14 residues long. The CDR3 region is CASREGTVTYEQYF. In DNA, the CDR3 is TGTGCCAGCAGGGAAGGGACAGTCACCTACGAGCAGTACTTC.

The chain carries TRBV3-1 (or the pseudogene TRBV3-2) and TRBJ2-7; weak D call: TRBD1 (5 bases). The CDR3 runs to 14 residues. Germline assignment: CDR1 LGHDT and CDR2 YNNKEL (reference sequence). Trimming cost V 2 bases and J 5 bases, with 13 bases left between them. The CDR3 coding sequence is TGTGCCAGCAGCCAACAAGCAGGGTCCCACGAGCAGTACTTC. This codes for CASSQQAGSHEQYF.

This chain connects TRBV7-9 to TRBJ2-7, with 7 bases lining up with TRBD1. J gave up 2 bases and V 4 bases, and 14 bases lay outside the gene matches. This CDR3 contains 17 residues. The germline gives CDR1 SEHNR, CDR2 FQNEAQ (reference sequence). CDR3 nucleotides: TGTGCCAGCAGCTCACTTTGGGCGGCAGGGGGTGCCTACGAGCAGTACTTC. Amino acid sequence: CASSSLWAAGGAYEQYF.

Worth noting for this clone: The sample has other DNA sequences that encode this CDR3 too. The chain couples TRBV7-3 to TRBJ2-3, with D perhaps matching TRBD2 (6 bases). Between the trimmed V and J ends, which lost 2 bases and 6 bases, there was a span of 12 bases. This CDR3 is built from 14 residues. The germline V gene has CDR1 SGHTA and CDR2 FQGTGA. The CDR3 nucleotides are TGTGCCAGCAGCTTATTACTAGCAGGGGATACGCAGTATTTT. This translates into CASSLLLAGDTQYF.

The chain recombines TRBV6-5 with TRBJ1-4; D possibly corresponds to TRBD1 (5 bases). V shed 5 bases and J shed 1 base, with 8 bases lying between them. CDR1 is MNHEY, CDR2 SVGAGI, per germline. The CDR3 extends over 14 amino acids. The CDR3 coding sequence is TGTGCCAGCAGTCGGACACGAACTAATGAAAAACTGTTTTTT. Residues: CASSRTRTNEKLFF.

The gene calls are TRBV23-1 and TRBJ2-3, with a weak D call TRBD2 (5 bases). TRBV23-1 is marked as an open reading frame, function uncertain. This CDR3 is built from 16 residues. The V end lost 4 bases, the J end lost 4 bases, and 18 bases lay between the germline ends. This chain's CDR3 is CASSPHSTTRADTQYF. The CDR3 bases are TGCGCCAGCAGTCCGCACAGTACTACTAGGGCAGATACGCAGTATTTT.

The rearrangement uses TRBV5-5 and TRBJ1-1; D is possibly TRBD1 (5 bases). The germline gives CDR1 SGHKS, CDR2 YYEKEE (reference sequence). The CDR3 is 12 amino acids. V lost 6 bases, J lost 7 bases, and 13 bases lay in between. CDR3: CASTPGGVEAFF. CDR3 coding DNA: TGTGCCAGCACCCCGGGGGGGGTTGAAGCTTTCTTT.

The CDR3 protein is CASSPPRIGGGMNEQFF. The CDR3 DNA reads as TGCGCCAGCAGCCCACCTAGGATTGGGGGGGGGATGAATGAGCAGTTCTTC. The chain links TRBV5-1 to TRBJ2-1; the match to TRBD2 covers 7 bases. The CDR3 is 17 residues long. The germline CDR1 and CDR2 sequences are SGHRS and YFSETQ. Trimming at V came to 4 bases and at J to 7 bases, leaving 17 bases not matched to a gene.

The CDR3 coding sequence is TGTGCCAGCAGCTTAGTAGCCCTGAACACTGAAGCTTTCTTT. Translated, it gives CASSLVALNTEAFF. V gene TRBV7-6 combines with J gene TRBJ1-1, with no clear D. Trimming pared 1 base from V and 0 bases from J, leaving 6 bases between. CDR1 and CDR2 from the germline V gene are SGHVS and FNYEAQ. The CDR3 is 14 residues long.

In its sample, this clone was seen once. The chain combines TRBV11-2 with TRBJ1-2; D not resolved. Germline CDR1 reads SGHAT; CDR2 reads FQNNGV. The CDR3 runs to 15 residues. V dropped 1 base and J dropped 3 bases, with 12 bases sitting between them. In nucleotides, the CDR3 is TGTGCCAGCAGCTTAGGTCAGAACCTTTACTATGGCTACACCTTC. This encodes CASSLGQNLYYGYTF.

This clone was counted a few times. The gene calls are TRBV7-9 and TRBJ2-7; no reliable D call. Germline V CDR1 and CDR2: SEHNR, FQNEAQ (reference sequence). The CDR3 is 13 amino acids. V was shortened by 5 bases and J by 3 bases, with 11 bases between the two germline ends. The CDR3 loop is CASSPLFGYEQYF. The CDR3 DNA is TGTGCCAGCAGCCCATTGTTCGGCTACGAGCAGTACTTC. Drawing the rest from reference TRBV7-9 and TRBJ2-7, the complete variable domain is DTGVSQNPRHKITKRGQNVTFRCDPISEHNRLYWYRQTLGQGPEFLTYFQNEAQLEKSRLLSDRFSAERPKGSFSTLEIQRTEQGDSAMYLCASSPLFGYEQYFGPGTRLTVT.

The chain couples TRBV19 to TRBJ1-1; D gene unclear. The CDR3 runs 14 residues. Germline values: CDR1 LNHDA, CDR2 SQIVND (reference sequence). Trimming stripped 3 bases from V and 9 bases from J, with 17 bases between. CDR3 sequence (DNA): TGTGCCAGTAGTATGAACATCGGGAGCAGAAAAGCTTTCTTT. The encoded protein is CASSMNIGSRKAFF.

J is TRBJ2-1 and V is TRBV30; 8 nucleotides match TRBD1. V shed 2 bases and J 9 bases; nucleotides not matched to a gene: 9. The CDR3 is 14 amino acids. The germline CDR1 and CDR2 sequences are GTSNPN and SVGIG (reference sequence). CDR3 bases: TGTGCCTGGAGTAAGGTCAGGGGGCCCGGTGAGCAGTTCTTC. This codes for CAWSKVRGPGEQFF.

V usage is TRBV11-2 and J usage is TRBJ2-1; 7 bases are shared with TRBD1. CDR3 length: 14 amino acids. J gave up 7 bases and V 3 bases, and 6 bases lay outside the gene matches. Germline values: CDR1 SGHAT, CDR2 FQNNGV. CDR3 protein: CASSLTGTGNEQFF. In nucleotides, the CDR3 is TGTGCCAGCAGCTTGACAGGGACGGGAAATGAGCAGTTCTTC.

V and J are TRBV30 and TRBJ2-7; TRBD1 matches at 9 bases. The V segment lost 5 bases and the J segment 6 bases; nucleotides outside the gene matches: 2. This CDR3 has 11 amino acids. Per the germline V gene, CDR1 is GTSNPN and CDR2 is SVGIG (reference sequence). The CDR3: CAWDRGVEQYF. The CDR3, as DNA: TGTGCCTGGGACAGGGGGGTCGAGCAGTACTTC.